One T cell receptor beta chain is described in this entry. The CDR3 is 15 residues long. V shed 0 bases and J shed 7 bases, with 16 bases lying between them. The germline V gene has CDR1 GTSNPN and CDR2 SVGIG (reference sequence). Noted treatment: around 19 received Ad26.COV2.S at low or high dose, single or two shots; a few received placebo; per-sample allocation not given. Samples came from day 63 after the first vaccine or placebo injection. These data come from a study of Ad26.COV2.S vaccination and SARS-CoV-2 variants. Method: immunoSEQ multiplex PCR; TCRdb's copy keeps in-frame clones and lacks some. The profile shows fewer than 600,000 clones, 70% to 90% of them singletons.

V is TRBV30 and J is TRBJ2-1; D may be TRBD2 (7 bases). The source was peripheral blood, collected in a trial of Ad26.COV2.S vaccine versus placebo. The TCR comes from a person between 18 and 65 years old who received the Ad26.COV2.S COVID-19 vaccine or a placebo. CDR3 DNA: TGTGCCTGGAGTGTAGGGGGGGGCCTTAAAAATGAGCAGTTCTTC. This sequence encodes CAWSVGGGLKNEQFF. The whole variable domain, filled in from reference TRBV30 and TRBJ2-1, reads SQTIHQWPATLVQPVGSPLSLECTVEGTSNPNLYWYRQAAGRGLQLLFYSVGIGQISSEVPQNLSASRPQDRQFILSSKKLLLSDSGFYLCAWSVGGGLKNEQFFGPGTRLTVL.